These 11 T cell receptor beta chains share one sample of origin, sequenced in a study of cytomegalovirus exposure and HLA in healthy donors. The primer mix had 60 Vbeta and 13 Jbeta primers. TCRdb's copy holds only in-frame clones and misses some; the assay was immunoSEQ multiplex PCR. The table lists around 150,000 clones, around three quarters of them singletons. The sample taken for sequencing was PBMCs. These receptors were collected from a man in his forties or fifties in good health and CMV-seropositive.

As to this clone: At one end, the junction sequence differs from germline, possibly due to a read error. The gene calls are TRBV6-1 and TRBJ1-5; the D is unclear. Germline V gene data show CDR1 as MNHNS and CDR2 as SASEGT. This CDR3 has 15 residues. CDR3 sequence: CASKESVTPNQPQHF. The DNA for the CDR3 is TGTGCAAGCAAGGAGTCAGTGACCCCCAATCAGCCCCAGCATTTT.

The V and J genes are TRBV10-2 and TRBJ2-5, with 10 bases fitting TRBD2. The CDR3 has 16 amino acids. V lost 3 bases and J lost 5; bases outside the gene matches: 9. Germline assignment: CDR1 WSHSY and CDR2 SAAADI. In DNA form, the CDR3 reads TGCGCCAGCAGTGATGGAGCGGGGGGGCTGGGGGAGACCCAGTACTTC. It translates to CASSDGAGGLGETQYF.

The rearrangement uses TRBV7-9 and TRBJ2-1; the match to TRBD2 covers 11 bases. V dropped 10 bases and J dropped 7; count of bases not matched to a gene: 12. This CDR3 contains 15 residues. Germline CDR1 SEHNR, CDR2 FQNEAQ (reference sequence). Written as DNA, the CDR3 is TGTGCCACCAGGACTAGCGGGTATGGGGGGAATGAGCAGTTCTTC. Translation: CATRTSGYGGNEQFF.

The chain joins TRBV5-1 to TRBJ1-1; D is ambiguous. Trimming pared 1 base from V and 5 bases from J, leaving 12 bases between. Per the germline V gene, CDR1 is SGHRS and CDR2 is YFSETQ. This CDR3 has 14 amino acids. The CDR3 is CASSLTSPRTEAFF. CDR3 coding DNA: TGCGCCAGCAGCTTGACTTCGCCGAGGACTGAAGCTTTCTTT.

This clone was detected only once. This chain links TRBV9 with TRBJ1-4; perhaps TRBD1 as D (6 bases). Looked up from germline, CDR1 is SGDLS and CDR2 is YYNGEE. CDR3 length: 16 residues. Trimming pared 3 bases from V and 8 bases from J, leaving 20 bases between. The CDR3 DNA sequence: TGTGCCAGCAGCGCATCCGCACAGGGTTACGACGAAAAACTGTTTTTT. Protein: CASSASAQGYDEKLFF.

The chain joins TRBV19 to TRBJ2-3, with a possible D match to TRBD1 (6 bases). This CDR3 is 17 amino acids long. Looked up from germline, CDR1 is LNHDA and CDR2 is SQIVND (reference sequence). V lost 6 bases, J lost 0 bases, and 19 bases lay in between. DNA for the CDR3: TGTGCCAGTAGCCCACAGGGCCCACGCCGGAGCACAGATACGCAGTATTTT. This translates into CASSPQGPRRSTDTQYF.

This clone appeared a single time. This rearrangement joins TRBV7-3 to TRBJ2-2; 10 positions match TRBD1. This CDR3 has 15 residues. The V gene end was trimmed by 5 bases and the J gene end by 4 bases; junction bases not matched to a gene: 4. CDR1 and CDR2 from the germline V gene are SGHTA and FQGTGA. This CDR3 reads CASSARTGGTGELFF. The CDR3 DNA follows: TGTGCCAGCAGCGCCAGGACAGGGGGCACCGGGGAGCTGTTTTTT.

The rearrangement links TRBV30 to TRBJ2-5; D uncertain. V was trimmed by 4 bases and J by 5 bases, leaving 8 bases between them. The CDR3 is 11 residues long. Germline V gene sequence: CDR1 GTSNPN, CDR2 SVGIG (reference sequence). CDR3 nucleotides: TGTGCCTGGATGCGATCGGAGACCCAGTACTTC. This codes for CAWMRSETQYF.

The rearrangement joins TRBV7-3 to TRBJ1-1, with no clear D. CDR3 length: 14 amino acids. Germline V gene data show CDR1 as SGHTA and CDR2 as FQGTGA. Trimming shortened V by 5 bases and J by 5 bases, and 15 bases separated the two germline ends. CDR3 coding DNA: TGTGCCAGCAGCCTCGAGGCAGGAGGAACTGAAGCTTTCTTT. Encoded protein: CASSLEAGGTEAFF. Using reference TRBV7-3 and TRBJ1-1 for the parts outside the CDR3, the full variable domain is GAGVSQTPSNKVTEKGKYVELRCDPISGHTALYWYRQSLGQGPEFLIYFQGTGAADDSGLPNDRFFAVRPEGSVSTLKIQRTERGDSAVYLCASSLEAGGTEAFFGQGTRLTVV.

This chain joins TRBV7-2 and TRBJ1-4; D is unclear. Germline CDR1 SGHTA, CDR2 FQGNSA. The V end lost 5 bases, the J end lost 12 bases, and 16 bases lay between the germline ends. The CDR3 has 13 amino acids. CDR3 in amino acids: CASSRNAAGELFF. The CDR3 DNA sequence: TGTGCCAGCAGCCGGAACGCGGCCGGGGAACTGTTTTTT. Using reference TRBV7-2 and TRBJ1-4 for the parts outside the CDR3, the full variable domain is GAGVSQSPSNKVTEKGKDVELRCDPISGHTALYWYRQSLGQGLEFLIYFQGNSAPDKSGLPSDRFSAERTGGSVSTLTIQRTQQEDSAVYLCASSRNAAGELFFGSGTQLSVL.

The chain is built from TRBV2 and TRBJ1-1; TRBD1 aligns across 8 bases. Trimming cost V 5 bases and J 1 base; bases outside gene matches: 3. This CDR3 has 14 residues. From germline, CDR1 is SNHLY and CDR2 FYNNEI. CDR3 nucleotide sequence: TGTGCCAGCAGTTTAGACAGGGGGAACACTGAAGCTTTCTTT. Translation: CASSLDRGNTEAFF. The whole variable domain, remainder taken from reference TRBV2 and TRBJ1-1, is EPEVTQTPSHQVTQMGQEVILRCVPISNHLYFYWYRQILGQKVEFLVSFYNNEISEKSEIFDDQFSVERPDGSNFTLKIRSTKLEDSAMYFCASSLDRGNTEAFFGQGTRLTVV.